The 7 T cell receptor beta chains below come from one sample, sequenced in a study of blood T cells in healthy people across ages. PCR was performed a second time for about 7 to 11 cycles using a sample-barcoded 5' primer and a J-beta primer mix. TCRdb re-analysed the 5' RACE reads in MiXCR, keeping a single row per CDR3 protein. The sample contains about 730,000 distinct CDR3 sequences, around 46% of which appear only once. The sample consisted of blood. These TCRs come from a woman aged 60-75 years in good health.

V and J are TRBV10-2 and TRBJ2-6; D is uncertain. The ends were cut back, 4 bases at V and 0 bases at J, with 7 bases in the middle. In germline, CDR1 is WSHSY, CDR2 SAAADI. This CDR3 is 15 amino acids long. CDR3: CASSGTDSGANVLTF. The DNA for the CDR3 is TGCGCCAGCAGTGGGACCGACTCTGGGGCCAACGTCCTGACTTTC.

This clonotype was detected a few times. The chain carries TRBV2 and TRBJ2-5; TRBD2 aligns across 8 bases. The CDR3 is 13 residues long. Trimming cost V 7 bases and J 5 bases; bases outside gene matches: 6. CDR1 and CDR2 from the germline V gene are SNHLY and FYNNEI. The CDR3 loop reads CASTTLAGETQYF. In DNA, the CDR3 is TGTGCCAGCACCACTCTAGCGGGCGAGACCCAGTACTTC.

This chain uses TRBV13 with TRBJ1-1, with TRBD1 matching over 10 bases. V trimming: 7 bases; J trimming: 4 bases; junction bases outside the gene matches: 9. This CDR3 region has 15 residues. Per the germline V gene, CDR1 is PRHDT and CDR2 is FYEKMQ (reference sequence). The CDR3 DNA is TGTGCCAGCAATCCAGACAGGGGGCTTCGCACTGAAGCTTTCTTT. Translation gives CASNPDRGLRTEAFF.

In DNA, the CDR3 is TGTGCCACCCAGAAAGGGTACAATCAGCCCCAGCATTTT. It codes for CATQKGYNQPQHF. This chain uses TRBV24-1 with TRBJ1-5; no clear D gene. V was pared by 9 bases and J by 3 bases, with 11 bases between. The CDR3 extends over 13 amino acids. Germline CDR1 is KGHDR and CDR2 is SFDVKD.

The V gene is TRBV20-1, the J gene TRBJ2-7, with D maybe TRBD2 (6 bases). Germline assignment: CDR1 DFQATT and CDR2 SNEGSKA (reference sequence). V shed 3 bases and J shed 4 bases, with 19 bases lying between them. The CDR3 consists of 15 residues. The CDR3, as DNA: TGCAGTGCTAGGGGGGTGTCTAGCGATTCTTACGAGCAGTACTTC. Its protein is CSARGVSSDSYEQYF.

The chain carries TRBV20-1 and TRBJ1-6, with TRBD1 matching 7 bases. The CDR3 runs to 13 residues. The junction had 5 bases not matched to a gene; V was cut back by 6 bases and J by 6 bases. CDR1 is DFQATT and CDR2 is SNEGSKA in the germline V gene (reference sequence). The CDR3 bases are TGCAGTGCCCCGGGACAGATTAATTCACCCCTCCACTTT. This translates into CSAPGQINSPLHF.

A few counts support this clonotype. The chain is built from TRBV7-2 and TRBJ1-1, with a possible D match to TRBD1 (5 bases). Germline CDR1 SGHTA, CDR2 FQGNSA. Between the trimmed V and J ends, which lost 3 bases and 6 bases, there was a span of 11 bases. The CDR3 totals 13 residues. The chain's CDR3 is CASSFREGAEAFF. The CDR3 nucleotides are TGTGCCAGCAGCTTTAGGGAAGGGGCTGAAGCTTTCTTT.